This T cell receptor beta chain was captured by sequencing in a study of blood T cell repertoires in COVID-19. With 0 bases removed from V and 7 bases from J, the gap between germline ends came to 11 bases. The CDR3 loop spans 14 amino acids. The germline V gene encodes CDR1 SGHRS and CDR2 YFSETQ. Repertoires were generated with immunoSEQ multiplex PCR, while TCRdb's copy carries only in-frame clones and drops some. This sample carries around 150,000 clones, around 87% of them seen once, and the ten largest clones take over 0.85%. The genes are TRBV5-1 and TRBJ1-5; tentative D call: TRBD1 (5 bases). The receptor's source is a man aged 18 to 35 with acute or convalescent COVID-19. The sequencing input was peripheral blood. The CDR3 reads CASSLEAGVQPQHF. In nucleotides, the CDR3 is TGCGCCAGCAGCTTGGAAGCGGGGGTCCAGCCCCAGCATTTT.